This T cell receptor (beta chain) was captured in a study of OX40 agonist ivuxolimab in advanced cancers. In the study overall: Ivuxolimab was administered intravenously to patients at 0.01 to 10 mg/kg every 2 weeks. Treatment received earlier with anti-PD-1, anti-PD-L1 or anti-CTLA-4 agents was allowed, and 40% had some.

Study-level points and caveats: Within 6 weeks, CD4+ and CD8+ blood T cells expanded clonally at 0.1 to 3.0 mg/kg.

CDR1 SGDLS and CDR2 YYNGEE come from the germline V gene. CDR3 length: 16 amino acids. With 4 bases removed from V and 4 bases from J, the gap between germline ends came to 20 bases. In this sample, this clone turned up once. Its specificity is unknown. Generated by immunoSEQ multiplex PCR, the TCRdb table keeps only in-frame clones and is missing some. The sample lists around 10,000 clones; over 65% were seen once. Material: CD4+ or CD8+ T cells sorted from blood, obtained in a trial of the OX40 agonist ivuxolimab. The V and J genes are TRBV9 and TRBJ2-5, with a possible D match to TRBD1 (6 bases). This TCR was recovered from an adult with an advanced solid tumor such as melanoma, head and neck, liver or kidney cancer. CDR3 residues: CASSSSTGSSLETQYF. The CDR3 bases are TGTGCCAGCAGCTCGAGCACAGGGTCTTCCCTAGAGACCCAGTACTTC.